Listed below are T cell receptor beta chains from one sample, sequenced in a study of cytomegalovirus exposure and HLA in healthy donors. Here immunoSEQ multiplex PCR was the method, and the copy in TCRdb shows in-frame clones only, minus some. The sample holds around 220,000 clones, about 70% seen once. Sequenced sample: PBMCs. The receptor source for this set is a woman between 25 and 40 years old in good health and CMV-seronegative. Each CDR3 is given with its conserved first and last residue. Fields, in order: V gene, CDR3 length, clone size, D gene, J gene, CDR3 protein, CDR3 DNA. A D gene is named only where the DNA matches it firmly. Clone size is given for some rows only: seen once, a few or many times, or a class if the clone is expanded.

TRBV4-2,15,NA,TRBD2,TRBJ2-7,CASSHPGTSPYEQYF,TGTGCCAGCAGCCACCCCGGGACTAGCCCCTACGAGCAGTACTTC
TRBV10-3,13,NA,NA,TRBJ2-7,CAIRRDRGPSKYF,TGTGCCATCAGGCGGGACAGAGGTCCCTCTAAGTACTTC
TRBV7-3,15,NA,NA,TRBJ1-5,CASSTRGSGNQPQHF,TGTGCCAGCAGCACAAGGGGGAGTGGGAATCAGCCCCAGCATTTT
TRBV9,15,NA,NA,TRBJ2-1,CASSVGGDLYNEQFF,TGTGCCAGCAGCGTAGGGGGCGATCTATACAATGAGCAGTTCTTC
TRBV18,15,NA,NA,TRBJ1-3,CASSPPVLPGNTIYF,TGTGCCAGCTCACCACCGGTTCTCCCAGGGAACACCATATATTTT
TRBV19,16,NA,TRBD1,TRBJ2-1,CASSPTGTGIGNEQFF,TGTGCCAGTAGTCCGACCGGGACAGGGATAGGGAATGAGCAGTTCTTC
TRBV2,15,few,TRBD2,TRBJ2-1,CASRLSSGVSEEQFF,TGTGCCAGCAGGTTATCTAGCGGGGTTTCGGAAGAGCAGTTCTTC
TRBV6-1,15,NA,TRBD1,TRBJ2-7,CASITGGLGSYEQYF,TGTGCCAGCATCACAGGGGGCCTAGGATCCTACGAGCAGTACTTC
TRBV6-4,18,NA,NA,TRBJ1-4,CASSDSNDEGRCAEKLFF,TGTGCCAGCAGTGACTCGAATGACGAGGGAAGGTGTGCGGAAAAACTGTTTTTT
TRBV6-5,15,NA,TRBD1,TRBJ1-1,CASSYTQGANTEAFF,TGTGCCAGCAGTTACACGCAGGGGGCCAACACTGAAGCTTTCTTT
TRBV6-5,12,NA,TRBD1,TRBJ1-1,CASSRTGTEAFF,TGTGCCAGCAGTCGGACAGGCACTGAAGCTTTCTTT
TRBV7-3,13,NA,NA,TRBJ2-3,CASSLQGGDTQYF,TGTGCCAGCAGCTTACAAGGAGGAGATACGCAGTATTTT
TRBV4-2,17,few,TRBD2,TRBJ2-7,CASSQQTPGGYLYEQYF,TGTGCCAGCAGCCAGCAAACCCCCGGGGGGTACCTCTACGAGCAGTACTTC
TRBV6-5,14,NA,NA,TRBJ1-2,CASSAAGKDYGYTF,TGTGCCAGCAGTGCCGCGGGGAAGGACTATGGCTACACCTTC
TRBV7-6,15,NA,NA,TRBJ1-4,CASSLETDPNEKLFF,TGTGCCAGCAGCTTAGAGACAGACCCTAATGAAAAACTGTTTTTT
TRBV7-3,13,NA,NA,TRBJ1-6,CASSLGADSPLHF,TGTGCCAGCAGCTTAGGAGCCGATTCACCCCTCCACTTT
TRBV18,15,NA,NA,TRBJ1-2,CASSPPNERGNGYTF,TGTGCCAGCTCACCACCTAATGAGAGGGGGAATGGCTACACCTTC
TRBV6-1,14,NA,NA,TRBJ2-1,CASRRVRLGNEQFF,TGTGCCAGCCGACGGGTGAGACTTGGCAATGAGCAGTTCTTC
TRBV1,18,NA,NA,TRBJ2-5,CTSSQDLDSGGRAETQYF,TGCACCAGCAGCCAAGATCTGGATAGCGGGGGCAGGGCAGAGACCCAGTACTTC
TRBV9,14,NA,NA,TRBJ1-5,CASSPGGFNQPQHF,TGTGCCAGCAGCCCCGGGGGGTTTAATCAGCCCCAGCATTTT
TRBV14,13,NA,TRBD1,TRBJ1-2,CASSLPGTVGYTF,TGTGCCAGCAGCCTCCCCGGGACAGTTGGCTACACCTTC
TRBV11-3,15,NA,TRBD1,TRBJ2-1,CASSLAGQALNEQFF,TGTGCCAGCAGCTTAGCGGGACAGGCGCTCAATGAGCAGTTCTTC
TRBV5-6,12,NA,NA,TRBJ2-7,CASSLTGSEQYF,TGTGCCAGCAGCTTAACGGGGTCCGAGCAGTACTTC
TRBV7-2,15,NA,NA,TRBJ2-5,CASSLGIGAQETQYF,TGTGCCAGCAGCTTAGGAATAGGGGCCCAAGAGACCCAGTACTTC
TRBV2,15,few,TRBD1,TRBJ1-4,CASSEGTATNEKLFF,TGTGCCAGCAGTGAGGGGACAGCAACTAATGAAAAACTGTTTTTT
TRBV10-1,13,NA,NA,TRBJ2-1,CASSLTSFDEQFF,TGCGCCAGCAGTCTTACTAGTTTTGATGAGCAGTTCTTC
TRBV5-1,14,NA,TRBD1,TRBJ1-2,CASSPGQGGGGYTF,TGCGCCAGCAGCCCCGGACAGGGAGGGGGGGGCTACACCTTC
TRBV2,14,once,NA,TRBJ2-5,CASNLAGARETQYF,TGTGCCAGCAATCTGGCGGGGGCCAGGGAGACCCAGTACTTC
TRBV6-1,11,NA,NA,TRBJ1-1,CASSDWGRAFF,TGTGCCAGCAGTGATTGGGGGAGGGCTTTCTTT
TRBV6-1,15,NA,NA,TRBJ2-7,CASSPSGGRLYEQYF,TGTGCCAGCAGTCCCAGTGGTGGCAGACTCTACGAGCAGTACTTC
TRBV5-1,14,NA,NA,TRBJ1-1,CASSLTGTDTEAFF,TGCGCCAGCAGCTTGACAGGAACGGACACTGAAGCTTTCTTT
TRBV5-4,18,once,TRBD1,TRBJ1-6,CASSQRGQGSSYNSPLHF,TGTGCCAGCAGCCAAAGGGGGCAGGGGAGCTCCTATAATTCACCCCTCCACTTT
TRBV2,16,once,TRBD2,TRBJ2-1,CASSRGDYQKLDEQFF,TGTGCCAGCAGTCGCGGGGACTACCAGAAATTAGATGAGCAGTTCTTC
TRBV30,14,NA,NA,TRBJ1-4,CAWTNQGWGEKLFF,TGTGCCTGGACTAACCAGGGTTGGGGTGAAAAACTGTTTTTT
TRBV6-5,15,NA,TRBD1,TRBJ1-1,CASTIRDRGFTEAFF,TGTGCCAGCACTATCCGGGACAGGGGCTTCACTGAAGCTTTCTTT
TRBV4-2,17,NA,TRBD1,TRBJ2-4,CASSQDWGQGGSNIQYF,TGTGCCAGCAGCCAAGATTGGGGACAGGGAGGTTCGAACATTCAGTACTTC
TRBV29-1,16,NA,NA,TRBJ2-3,CSVEEGAIRSTDTQYF,TGCAGCGTTGAAGAAGGGGCGATCCGAAGCACAGATACGCAGTATTTT
TRBV19,14,NA,NA,TRBJ1-1,CASSIDISGTEAFF,TGTGCCAGTAGTATAGATATCTCAGGCACTGAAGCTTTCTTT
TRBV27,19,NA,NA,TRBJ2-1,CASRPGTGVASGGFNEQFF,TGTGCCAGCAGACCCGGGACAGGGGTTGCTAGCGGGGGTTTTAATGAGCAGTTCTTC
TRBV5-4,17,once,TRBD2,TRBJ2-5,CVSSPGLAGGAGETQYF,TGTGTCAGCAGCCCGGGACTAGCGGGAGGGGCGGGGGAGACCCAGTACTTC
TRBV27,17,NA,TRBD2,TRBJ2-2,CASSHGTSGSGSGELFF,TGTGCCAGCAGTCACGGGACTAGCGGGAGTGGGTCCGGGGAGCTGTTTTTT
TRBV19,16,few,TRBD1,TRBJ1-2,CASSIGRDRLNYGYTF,TGTGCCAGTAGTATAGGGCGGGACAGACTAAACTATGGCTACACCTTC
TRBV10-3,15,NA,TRBD2,TRBJ2-3,CAISTSGGSTDTQYF,TGTGCCATCAGTACTAGCGGGGGATCCACAGATACGCAGTATTTT
TRBV7-2,12,NA,NA,TRBJ1-5,CASSHRDQPQHF,TGTGCCAGCAGCCACAGGGATCAGCCCCAGCATTTT
TRBV19,15,NA,NA,TRBJ1-1,CASSSPNSGGSEAFF,TGTGCCAGTAGTTCCCCCAATTCGGGAGGGTCTGAAGCTTTCTTT
TRBV9,14,NA,NA,TRBJ2-1,CASSVVGSYNEQFF,TGTGCCAGCAGCGTAGTCGGCTCCTACAATGAGCAGTTCTTC
TRBV6-9,15,many,NA,TRBJ2-2,CASVSAPPGPGELFF,TGTGCCAGCGTGTCAGCCCCGCCGGGTCCCGGGGAGCTGTTTTTT
TRBV7-8,15,NA,TRBD1,TRBJ1-2,CASSTSADRVGGYTF,TGTGCCAGCAGCACCAGCGCAGACAGGGTCGGCGGCTACACCTTC
TRBV5-1,15,NA,TRBD1,TRBJ2-1,CASSSGQGAFNEQFF,TGCGCCAGCAGTTCAGGACAGGGGGCGTTTAATGAGCAGTTCTTC
TRBV5-6,13,NA,NA,TRBJ1-2,CASSLGNNYGYTF,TGTGCCAGCAGCCTCGGTAATAACTATGGCTACACCTTC
TRBV11-2,14,few,NA,TRBJ1-2,CASSRQRAGGDYTF,TGTGCCAGCAGCAGACAGCGGGCAGGCGGGGACTACACCTTC
TRBV6-5,14,NA,NA,TRBJ1-1,CAISRGTMNTEAFF,TGTGCCATCTCGCGGGGGACAATGAACACTGAAGCTTTCTTT
TRBV5-5,16,once,TRBD2,TRBJ2-3,CASSSEGTRGGDTQYF,TGTGCCAGCAGCTCAGAGGGGACTAGGGGGGGGGATACGCAGTATTTT
TRBV10-2,14,NA,NA,TRBJ1-5,CASSEWGPNQPQHF,TGCGCCAGCAGTGAGTGGGGGCCCAATCAGCCCCAGCATTTT
TRBV2,14,once,NA,TRBJ2-3,CASLIARSTDTQYF,TGTGCCAGCCTAATAGCGAGGAGCACAGATACGCAGTATTTT
TRBV7-9,12,NA,NA,TRBJ2-1,CSSSLFDNEQFF,TGTTCCAGCAGCTTATTCGACAATGAGCAGTTCTTC
TRBV6-5,14,once,TRBD1,TRBJ1-1,CASSVGQGDTEAFF,TGTGCCAGCAGTGTTGGACAGGGGGATACTGAAGCTTTCTTT
TRBV9,14,NA,NA,TRBJ1-1,CASSVAGRDTEAFF,TGTGCCAGCAGCGTAGCTGGGAGAGACACTGAAGCTTTCTTT
TRBV7-9,13,once,NA,TRBJ1-4,CASSPPGNEKLFF,TGTGCCAGCAGCCCGCCGGGTAATGAAAAACTGTTTTTT
TRBV5-6,16,few,NA,TRBJ2-2,CASSSTGRTDTGELFF,TGTGCCAGCAGCTCTACAGGGCGGACGGACACCGGGGAGCTGTTTTTT